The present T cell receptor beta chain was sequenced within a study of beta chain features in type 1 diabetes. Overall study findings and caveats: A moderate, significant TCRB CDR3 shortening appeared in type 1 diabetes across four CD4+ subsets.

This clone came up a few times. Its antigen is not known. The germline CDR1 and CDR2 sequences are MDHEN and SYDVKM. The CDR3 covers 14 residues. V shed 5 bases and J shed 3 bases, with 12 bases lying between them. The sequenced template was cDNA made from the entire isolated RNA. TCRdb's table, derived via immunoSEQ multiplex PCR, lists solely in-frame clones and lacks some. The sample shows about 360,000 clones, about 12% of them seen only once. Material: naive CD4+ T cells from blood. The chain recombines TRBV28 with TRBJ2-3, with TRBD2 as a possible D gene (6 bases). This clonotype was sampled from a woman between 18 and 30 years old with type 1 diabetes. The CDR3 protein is CASSGGRKTDTQYF. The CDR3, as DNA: TGTGCCAGCAGTGGGGGGAGGAAAACAGATACGCAGTATTTT.